This record concerns one TCR beta chain sequence. This sample is part of a study of blood T cell repertoires in COVID-19. Clones were read by immunoSEQ multiplex PCR, and TCRdb kept only the in-frame ones, dropping some. The sample has around 150,000 clones; about four fifths are singletons. Germline loops: CDR1 GTSNPN, CDR2 SVGIG (reference sequence). After removal of 3 bases from V and 2 bases from J, the junction contained 3 bases not matched to a gene. This CDR3 contains 14 residues. This receptor was obtained from a human donor in a cohort sampled during active COVID-19. The specimen sequenced was peripheral blood. The chain couples TRBV30 to TRBJ2-7; TRBD2 agrees at 11 bases. The CDR3: CAWRYSGGAYEQYF. Here the CDR3 DNA reads TGTGCCTGGAGGTATAGCGGGGGGGCCTACGAGCAGTACTTC.